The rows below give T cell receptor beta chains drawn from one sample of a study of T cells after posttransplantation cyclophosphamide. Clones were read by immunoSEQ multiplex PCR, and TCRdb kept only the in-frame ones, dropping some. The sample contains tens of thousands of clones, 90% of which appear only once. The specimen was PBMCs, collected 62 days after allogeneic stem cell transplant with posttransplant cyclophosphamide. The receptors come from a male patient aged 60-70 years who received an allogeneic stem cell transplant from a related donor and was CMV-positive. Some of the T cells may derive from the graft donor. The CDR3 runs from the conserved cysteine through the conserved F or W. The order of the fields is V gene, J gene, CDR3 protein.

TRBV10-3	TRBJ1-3	CATTGQQNSGNTIYF
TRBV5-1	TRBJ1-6	CASSSGDWNSPLHF
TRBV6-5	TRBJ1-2	CASSQGINYGYTF
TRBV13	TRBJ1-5	CASSLGPGDQPQHF
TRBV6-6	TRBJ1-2	CASRTGSSSYGYTF
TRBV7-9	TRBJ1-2	CASSHPGGRGITF
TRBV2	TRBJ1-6	CASDLDRGSPLHF
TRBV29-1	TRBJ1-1	CSVEDPGEEAFF
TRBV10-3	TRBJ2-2	CAISGADTGELFF
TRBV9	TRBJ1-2	CASSARRDRDGYTF
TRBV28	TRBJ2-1	CASSLVPGEQFF
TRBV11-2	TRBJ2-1	CASSFTSSGGASQFF
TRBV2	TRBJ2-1	CASRSTSGGPYNEQFF
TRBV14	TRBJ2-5	CASSRRTGGLQETQYF
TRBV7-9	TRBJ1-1	CASSLAGWELDAFF
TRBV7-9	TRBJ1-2	CASSEGTGGTGTYGYTF
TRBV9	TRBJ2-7	CASSVAPGGAYEQYF
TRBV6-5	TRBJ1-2	CASSSDRGLYGYTF
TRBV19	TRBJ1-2	CASSILYGYTF
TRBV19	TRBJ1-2	CASSRLLGGETNYGYTF
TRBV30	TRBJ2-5	CAWRLTGVETQYF
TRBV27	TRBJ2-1	CASSELGLAVNNEQFF
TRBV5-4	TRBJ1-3	CASSDRDRGNTIYF
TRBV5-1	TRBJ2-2	CASSFSSGGAGELFF
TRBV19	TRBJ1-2	CASSRQGYGYTF
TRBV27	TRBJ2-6	CASSPHSPGANVLTF
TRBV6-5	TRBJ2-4	CASSYSTGENIQYF
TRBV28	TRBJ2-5	CATENRDNRETQYF
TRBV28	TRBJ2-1	CASSGVAGPSYNEQFF
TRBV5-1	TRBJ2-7	CASSRLGSYEQYF
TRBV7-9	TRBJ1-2	CASSLIADNYGYTF
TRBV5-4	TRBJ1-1	CASSPAGTPAEAFF
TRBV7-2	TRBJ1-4	CASSGRQGITEKLFF
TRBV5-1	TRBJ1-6	CASSVDRDSPLHF
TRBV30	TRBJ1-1	CAWGSRQMNTEAFF
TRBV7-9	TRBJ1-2	CASSSGTGGIGYTF
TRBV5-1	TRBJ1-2	CASSLGQLYGYTF
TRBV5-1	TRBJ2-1	CASTIAGESYNEQFF
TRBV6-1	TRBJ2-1	CASSPQPDRHNEQFF
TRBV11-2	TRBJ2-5	CASSWSERTGQETQYF